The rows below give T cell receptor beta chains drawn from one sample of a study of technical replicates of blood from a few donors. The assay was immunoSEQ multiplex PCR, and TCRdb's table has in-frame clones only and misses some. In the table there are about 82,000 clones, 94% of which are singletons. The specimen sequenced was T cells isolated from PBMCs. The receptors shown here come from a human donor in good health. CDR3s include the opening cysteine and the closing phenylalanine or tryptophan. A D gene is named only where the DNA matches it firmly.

cdr3_nt: TGCGCCAGCAGCCAAGATACGGGACTAGCGGGAGTTTATGAGCAGTTCTTC; cdr3_aa: CASSQDTGLAGVYEQFF; j_call: TRBJ2-1; v_call: TRBV4-3; d_call: TRBD2
cdr3_nt: TGTGCCAGCAGCTTAGGCGGAGGACTCTACAATGAGCAGTTCTTC; cdr3_aa: CASSLGGGLYNEQFF; j_call: TRBJ2-1; v_call: TRBV7-3; d_call: .
cdr3_nt: TGTGCCAGTAGTATAGATCTTGAGGATGAGCAGTTCTTC; cdr3_aa: CASSIDLEDEQFF; j_call: TRBJ2-1; v_call: TRBV19; d_call: .
cdr3_nt: TGTGCCAGCAGCCGTGACAGGCAGACCAATGAGCAGTTCTTC; cdr3_aa: CASSRDRQTNEQFF; j_call: TRBJ2-1; v_call: TRBV7-8; d_call: .
cdr3_nt: TGTGCCAGCAGTGTTAGCTCCTACGAGCAGTACTTC; cdr3_aa: CASSVSSYEQYF; j_call: TRBJ2-7; v_call: TRBV28; d_call: .
cdr3_nt: TGTGCCAGCAGTTTCGGGAGGGGGTATTACGAGCAGTACTTC; cdr3_aa: CASSFGRGYYEQYF; j_call: TRBJ2-7; v_call: TRBV27; d_call: TRBD2
cdr3_nt: TGTGCCAGCAGTTCTTACACCGGGGAGCTGTTTTTT; cdr3_aa: CASSSYTGELFF; j_call: TRBJ2-2; v_call: TRBV6-5; d_call: .
cdr3_nt: TGCGCCAGCAGCCAGCAGGATGAAGCTTTCTTT; cdr3_aa: CASSQQDEAFF; j_call: TRBJ1-1; v_call: TRBV4-1; d_call: .
cdr3_nt: TGTGCCAGCAGCCAAGCTGTCGGACAGGGGACCACTGAAGCTTTCTTT; cdr3_aa: CASSQAVGQGTTEAFF; j_call: TRBJ1-1; v_call: TRBV14; d_call: TRBD1
cdr3_nt: TGTGCCAGCAGTTTCCTGACTAGCGGGAGTTCCAATGAGCAGTTCTTC; cdr3_aa: CASSFLTSGSSNEQFF; j_call: TRBJ2-1; v_call: TRBV28; d_call: TRBD2
cdr3_nt: TGTGCCAGCAGTGAACAGCAGGGGGCAGGCGGAAACACCATATATTTT; cdr3_aa: CASSEQQGAGGNTIYF; j_call: TRBJ1-3; v_call: TRBV2; d_call: TRBD1